This T cell receptor (beta chain) was captured in a study of neoadjuvant anti-PD-1 for oral cavity cancer. At the level of the study: Patients without progression received a fourth nivolumab dose around day 43, then surgical resection on days 50-56.

Survey sequencing of tumors mostly used 4.8 ug DNA, two replicates. The table came from immunoSEQ multiplex PCR; TCRdb's copy has only in-frame clones and leaves some out. The data show 7,000 to 9,000 clones, with over 50% seen just once and roughly 6.3% held by the top ten. This clone occurred a few times. The sequencing used tumor tissue, collected before nivolumab (anti-PD-1) treatment. This TCR came from a person aged 35 to 85 with oral cavity squamous cell carcinoma.

This CDR3 is CASSEIPLRTNTEAFF. CDR3 nucleotides: TGTGCCAGTAGTGAGATCCCTCTTAGGACGAACACTGAAGCTTTCTTT. This chain connects TRBV19 to TRBJ1-1, with D hard to call. CDR1 and CDR2 from the germline V gene are LNHDA and SQIVND (reference sequence). CDR3 length: 16 amino acids. The V end was cut by 5 bases, the J end by 1 base, with 17 bases between. The variable domain in full, with the rest retrieved from reference TRBV19 and TRBJ1-1, is DGGITQSPKYLFRKEGQNVTLSCEQNLNHDAMYWYRQDPGQGLRLIYYSQIVNDFQKGDIAEGYSVSREKKESFPLTVTSAQKNPTAFYLCASSEIPLRTNTEAFFGQGTRLTVV.